This TCR beta chain was sequenced in a study of regulatory T cells in long-lasting Graves disease. In building TCR beta libraries, iRepertoire HTBI primers were used together with Arm-PCR of CDR3 regions. TCRdb re-analysed the multiplex PCR reads in MiXCR, keeping a single row per CDR3 protein. Of roughly 610,000 distinct CDR3 sequences in the sample, around 15% were seen once. V gave up 6 bases and J gave up 5 bases; unmatched junction bases: 6. CDR1 DFQATT and CDR2 SNEGSKA come from the germline V gene (reference sequence). The CDR3 length is 12 residues. Stated time point: newly diagnosed GD, antithyroid drugs for less than 3 months. The authors made the TCR library using RNA they extracted from PBMCs. Comment on this clonotype: Antigen: not known.

Study-wide points: Newly diagnosed disease favored TRBV20-1 and TRBJ2-1 over persistent disease.

These data also featured in a second study, about T cells in Graves' hyperthyroidism and ophthalmopathy. That paper states: In blood, most of the thyroid clonotypes expanded above 0.001 were also present.

The sample consisted of peripheral blood mononuclear cells (PBMCs), taken at new diagnosis, from a patient treated with antithyroid drugs. V gene TRBV20-1 combines with J gene TRBJ2-7, with 8 bases matching TRBD1. This clonotype originated in a man aged 18 to 30 with Graves disease. CDR3: CSATGGFDEQYF. CDR3 bases: TGCAGTGCCACAGGGGGGTTCGACGAGCAGTACTTC.